This T cell receptor (beta chain) was retrieved from a study of technical replicates of blood from a few donors. The assay was immunoSEQ multiplex PCR, and TCRdb's table has in-frame clones only and misses some. The sample includes tens of thousands of clones, approximately 93% of them seen just once. V was pared by 3 bases and J by 5 bases, with 7 bases of the junction left unmatched. Germline CDR1 SEHNR, CDR2 FQNEAQ (reference sequence). This CDR3 contains 14 residues. The TCR was taken from a human donor in good health. The J gene is TRBJ2-7, the V gene TRBV7-9; TRBD2 matches 7 bases. Material: T cells isolated from PBMCs. CDR3 sequence reads: CASSLEREVNEQYF. In DNA, the CDR3 is TGTGCCAGCAGCTTGGAACGGGAGGTAAACGAGCAGTACTTC.